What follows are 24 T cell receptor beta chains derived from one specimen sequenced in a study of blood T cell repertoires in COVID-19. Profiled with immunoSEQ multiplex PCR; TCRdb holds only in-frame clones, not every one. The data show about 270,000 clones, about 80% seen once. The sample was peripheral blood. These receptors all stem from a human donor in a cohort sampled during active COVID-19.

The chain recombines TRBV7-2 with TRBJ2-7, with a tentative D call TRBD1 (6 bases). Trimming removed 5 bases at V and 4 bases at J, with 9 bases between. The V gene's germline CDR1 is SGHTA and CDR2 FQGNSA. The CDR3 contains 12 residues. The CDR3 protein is CASSQDRYEQYF. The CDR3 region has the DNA TGTGCCAGCAGCCAAGACAGGTACGAGCAGTACTTC. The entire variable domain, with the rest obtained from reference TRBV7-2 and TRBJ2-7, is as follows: GAGVSQSPSNKVTEKGKDVELRCDPISGHTALYWYRQSLGQGLEFLIYFQGNSAPDKSGLPSDRFSAERTGGSVSTLTIQRTQQEDSAVYLCASSQDRYEQYFGPGTRLTVT.

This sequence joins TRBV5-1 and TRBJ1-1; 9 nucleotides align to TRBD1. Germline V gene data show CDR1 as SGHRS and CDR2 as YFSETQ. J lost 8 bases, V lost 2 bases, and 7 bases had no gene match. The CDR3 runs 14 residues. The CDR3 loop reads CASSFDRGLREAFF. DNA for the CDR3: TGCGCCAGCAGCTTCGACAGGGGGTTGCGGGAAGCTTTCTTT.

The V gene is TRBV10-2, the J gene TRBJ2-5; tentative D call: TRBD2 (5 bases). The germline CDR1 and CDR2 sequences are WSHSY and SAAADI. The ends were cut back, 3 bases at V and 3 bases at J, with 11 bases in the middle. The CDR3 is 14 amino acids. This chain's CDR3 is CASSDLVAKETQYF. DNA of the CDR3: TGCGCCAGCAGTGATTTAGTAGCGAAAGAGACCCAGTACTTC.

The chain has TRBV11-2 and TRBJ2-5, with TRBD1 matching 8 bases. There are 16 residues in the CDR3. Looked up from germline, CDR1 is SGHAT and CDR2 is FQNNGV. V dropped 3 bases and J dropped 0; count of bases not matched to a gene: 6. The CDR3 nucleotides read TGTGCCAGCAGCTTTATGGGACAGGACCACCAAGAGACCCAGTACTTC. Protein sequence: CASSFMGQDHQETQYF.

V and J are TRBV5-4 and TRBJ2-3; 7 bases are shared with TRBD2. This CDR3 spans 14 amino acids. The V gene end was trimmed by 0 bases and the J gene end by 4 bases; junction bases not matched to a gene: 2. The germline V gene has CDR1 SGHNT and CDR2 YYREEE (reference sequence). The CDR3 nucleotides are TGTGCCAGCAGCTTGGGTGGGGGGGCAGATACGCAGTATTTT. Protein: CASSLGGGADTQYF.

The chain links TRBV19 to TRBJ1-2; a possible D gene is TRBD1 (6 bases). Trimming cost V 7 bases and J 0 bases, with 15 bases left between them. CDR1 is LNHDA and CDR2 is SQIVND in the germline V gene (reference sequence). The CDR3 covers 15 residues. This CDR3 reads CASTKDRIANYGYTF. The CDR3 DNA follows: TGTGCCAGTACAAAGGACAGAATAGCTAACTATGGCTACACCTTC.

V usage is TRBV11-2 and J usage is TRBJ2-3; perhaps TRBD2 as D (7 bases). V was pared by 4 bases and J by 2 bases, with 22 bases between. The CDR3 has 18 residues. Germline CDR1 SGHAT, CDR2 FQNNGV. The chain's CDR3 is CASSSGDWRGFPTDTQYF. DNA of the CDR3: TGTGCCAGCAGCTCAGGGGATTGGCGGGGGTTCCCCACAGATACGCAGTATTTT. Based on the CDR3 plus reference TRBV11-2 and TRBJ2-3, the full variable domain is EAGVAQSPRYKIIEKRQSVAFWCNPISGHATLYWYQQILGQGPKLLIQFQNNGVVDDSQLPKDRFSAERLKGVDSTLKIQPAKLEDSAVYLCASSSGDWRGFPTDTQYFGPGTRLTVL.

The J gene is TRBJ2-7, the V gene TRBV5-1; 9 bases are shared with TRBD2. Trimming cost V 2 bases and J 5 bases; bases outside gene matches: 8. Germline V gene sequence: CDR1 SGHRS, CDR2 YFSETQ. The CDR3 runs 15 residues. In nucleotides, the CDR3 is TGCGCCAGCAGCTTAGGTAGCGGGAGATTCAACGAGCAGTACTTC. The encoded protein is CASSLGSGRFNEQYF. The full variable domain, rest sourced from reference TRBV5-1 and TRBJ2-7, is KAGVTQTPRYLIKTRGQQVTLSCSPISGHRSVSWYQQTPGQGLQFLFEYFSETQRNKGNFPGRFSGRQFSNSRSEMNVSTLELGDSALYLCASSLGSGRFNEQYFGPGTRLTVT.

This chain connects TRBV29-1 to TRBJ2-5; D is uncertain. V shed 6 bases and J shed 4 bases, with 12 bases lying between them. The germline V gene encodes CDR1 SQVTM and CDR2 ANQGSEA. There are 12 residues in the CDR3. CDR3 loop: CSVLPRRETQYF. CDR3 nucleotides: TGCAGCGTCCTCCCCAGAAGAGAGACCCAGTACTTC.

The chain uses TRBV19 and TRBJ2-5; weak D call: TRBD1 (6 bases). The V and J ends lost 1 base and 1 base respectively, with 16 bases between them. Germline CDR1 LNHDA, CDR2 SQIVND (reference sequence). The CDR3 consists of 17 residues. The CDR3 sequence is CASSIGPGQIPQETQYF. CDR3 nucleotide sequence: TGTGCCAGTAGTATAGGCCCCGGACAGATTCCCCAAGAGACCCAGTACTTC.

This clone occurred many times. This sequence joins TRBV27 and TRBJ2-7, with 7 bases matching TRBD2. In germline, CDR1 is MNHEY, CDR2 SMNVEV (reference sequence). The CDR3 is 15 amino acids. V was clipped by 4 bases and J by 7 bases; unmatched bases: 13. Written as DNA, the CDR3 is TGTGCCAGCAGTTGGCGAACGGGAGGCGGTTGGGAGCAGTACTTC. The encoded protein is CASSWRTGGGWEQYF.

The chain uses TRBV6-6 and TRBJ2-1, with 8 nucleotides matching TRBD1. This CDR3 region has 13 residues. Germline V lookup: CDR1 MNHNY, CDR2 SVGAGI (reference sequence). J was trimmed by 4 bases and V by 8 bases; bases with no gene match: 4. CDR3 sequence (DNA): TGTGCCAGCGGGGGGACAGGTTACAATGAGCAGTTCTTC. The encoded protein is CASGGTGYNEQFF.

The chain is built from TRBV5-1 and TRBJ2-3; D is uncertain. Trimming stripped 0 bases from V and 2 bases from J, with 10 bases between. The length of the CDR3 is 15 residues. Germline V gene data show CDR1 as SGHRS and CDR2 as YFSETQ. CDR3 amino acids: CASSLAVGTTDTQYF. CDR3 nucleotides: TGCGCCAGCAGCTTGGCAGTGGGCACCACAGATACGCAGTATTTT.

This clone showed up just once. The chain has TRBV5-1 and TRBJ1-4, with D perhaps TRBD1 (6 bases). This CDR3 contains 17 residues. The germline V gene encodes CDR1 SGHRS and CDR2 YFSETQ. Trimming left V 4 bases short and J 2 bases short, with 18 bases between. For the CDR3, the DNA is TGCGCCAGCAGCCTCGGAACGGCGAGGGGGACTAATGAAAAACTGTTTTTT. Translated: CASSLGTARGTNEKLFF.

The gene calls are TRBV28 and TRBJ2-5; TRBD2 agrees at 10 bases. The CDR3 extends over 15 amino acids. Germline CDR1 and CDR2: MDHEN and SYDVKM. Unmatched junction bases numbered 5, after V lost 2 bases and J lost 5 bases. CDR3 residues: CASSLSGGAGETQYF. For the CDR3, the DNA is TGTGCCAGCAGTTTAAGCGGGGGGGCTGGGGAGACCCAGTACTTC.

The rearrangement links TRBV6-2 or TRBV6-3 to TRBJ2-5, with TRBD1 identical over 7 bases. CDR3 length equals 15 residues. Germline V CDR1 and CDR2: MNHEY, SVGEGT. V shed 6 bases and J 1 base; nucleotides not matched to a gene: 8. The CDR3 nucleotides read TGTGCCAGCAGCGCATACCGGGACAGCCAAGAGACCCAGTACTTC. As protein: CASSAYRDSQETQYF.

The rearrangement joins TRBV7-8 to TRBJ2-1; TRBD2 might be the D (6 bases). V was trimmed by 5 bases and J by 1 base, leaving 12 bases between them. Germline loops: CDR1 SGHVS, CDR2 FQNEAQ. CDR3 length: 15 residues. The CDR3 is CASSHLARSYNEQFF. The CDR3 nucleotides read TGTGCCAGCAGCCATCTAGCGCGTTCCTACAATGAGCAGTTCTTC.

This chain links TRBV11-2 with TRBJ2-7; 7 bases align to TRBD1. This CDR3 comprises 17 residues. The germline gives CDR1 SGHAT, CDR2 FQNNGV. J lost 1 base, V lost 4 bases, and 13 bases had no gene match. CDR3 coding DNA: TGTGCCAGCAGCTCCGACCCCCGGACAGGACGATCCTACGAGCAGTACTTC. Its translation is CASSSDPRTGRSYEQYF.

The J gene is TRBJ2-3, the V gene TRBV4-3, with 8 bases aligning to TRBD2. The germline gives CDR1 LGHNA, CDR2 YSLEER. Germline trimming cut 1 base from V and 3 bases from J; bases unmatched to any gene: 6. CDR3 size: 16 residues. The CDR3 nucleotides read TGCGCCAGCAGCCAAGTAAAGGCGGGGGGTACAGATACGCAGTATTTT. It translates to CASSQVKAGGTDTQYF.

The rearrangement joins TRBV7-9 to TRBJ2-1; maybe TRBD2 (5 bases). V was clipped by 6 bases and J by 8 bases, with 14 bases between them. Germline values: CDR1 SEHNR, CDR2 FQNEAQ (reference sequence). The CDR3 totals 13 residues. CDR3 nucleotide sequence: TGTGCCAGCAGTAGGATGGGAGCCTATGAGCAGTTCTTC. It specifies CASSRMGAYEQFF.

The CDR3 reads CASSFWGGETQYF. The CDR3 nucleotides are TGTGCCAGCAGCTTCTGGGGAGGGGAGACCCAGTACTTC. V and J are TRBV7-2 and TRBJ2-5, with 7 bases lining up with TRBD2. V was pared by 3 bases and J by 5 bases, with 3 bases of the junction left unmatched. Germline CDR1 reads SGHTA; CDR2 reads FQGNSA. There are 13 residues in the CDR3.

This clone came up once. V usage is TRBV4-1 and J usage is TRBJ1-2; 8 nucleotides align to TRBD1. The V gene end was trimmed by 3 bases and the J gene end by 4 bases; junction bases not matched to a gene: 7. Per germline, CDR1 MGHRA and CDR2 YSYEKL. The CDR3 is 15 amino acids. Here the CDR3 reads CASSQSRDRSYGYTF. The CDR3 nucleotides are TGCGCCAGCAGCCAGTCCCGGGACAGGAGCTATGGCTACACCTTC.

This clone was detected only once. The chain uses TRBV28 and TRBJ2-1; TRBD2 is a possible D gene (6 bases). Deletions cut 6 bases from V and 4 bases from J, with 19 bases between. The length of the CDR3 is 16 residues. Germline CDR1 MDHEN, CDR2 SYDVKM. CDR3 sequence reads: CASSPTRGIVYNEQFF. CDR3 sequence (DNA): TGTGCCAGCAGCCCCACCCGGGGGATCGTTTACAATGAGCAGTTCTTC. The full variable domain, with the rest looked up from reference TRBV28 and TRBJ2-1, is DVKVTQSSRYLVKRTGEKVFLECVQDMDHENMFWYRQDPGLGLRLIYFSYDVKMKEKGDIPEGYSVSREKKERFSLILESASTNQTSMYLCASSPTRGIVYNEQFFGPGTRLTVL.

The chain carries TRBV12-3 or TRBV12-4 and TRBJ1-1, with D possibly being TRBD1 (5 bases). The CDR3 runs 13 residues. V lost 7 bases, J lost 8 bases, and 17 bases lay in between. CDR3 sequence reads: CASILSGGREAFF. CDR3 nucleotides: TGTGCCAGCATCCTAAGTGGGGGGAGAGAAGCTTTCTTT.